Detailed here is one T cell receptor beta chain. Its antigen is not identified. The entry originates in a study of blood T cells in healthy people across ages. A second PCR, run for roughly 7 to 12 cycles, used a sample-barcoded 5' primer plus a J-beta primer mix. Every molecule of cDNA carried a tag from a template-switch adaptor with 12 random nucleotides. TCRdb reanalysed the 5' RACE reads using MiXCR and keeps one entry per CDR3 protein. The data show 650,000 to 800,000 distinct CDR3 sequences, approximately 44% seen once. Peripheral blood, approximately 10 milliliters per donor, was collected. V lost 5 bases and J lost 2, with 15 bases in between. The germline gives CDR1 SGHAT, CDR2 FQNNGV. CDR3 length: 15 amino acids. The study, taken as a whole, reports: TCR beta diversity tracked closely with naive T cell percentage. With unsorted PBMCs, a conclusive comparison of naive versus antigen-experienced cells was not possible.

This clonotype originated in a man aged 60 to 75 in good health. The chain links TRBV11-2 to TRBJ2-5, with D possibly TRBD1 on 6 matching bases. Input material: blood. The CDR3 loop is CASSPEGTWQETQYF. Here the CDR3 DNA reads TGTGCCAGCAGCCCCGAGGGGACATGGCAAGAGACCCAGTACTTC.